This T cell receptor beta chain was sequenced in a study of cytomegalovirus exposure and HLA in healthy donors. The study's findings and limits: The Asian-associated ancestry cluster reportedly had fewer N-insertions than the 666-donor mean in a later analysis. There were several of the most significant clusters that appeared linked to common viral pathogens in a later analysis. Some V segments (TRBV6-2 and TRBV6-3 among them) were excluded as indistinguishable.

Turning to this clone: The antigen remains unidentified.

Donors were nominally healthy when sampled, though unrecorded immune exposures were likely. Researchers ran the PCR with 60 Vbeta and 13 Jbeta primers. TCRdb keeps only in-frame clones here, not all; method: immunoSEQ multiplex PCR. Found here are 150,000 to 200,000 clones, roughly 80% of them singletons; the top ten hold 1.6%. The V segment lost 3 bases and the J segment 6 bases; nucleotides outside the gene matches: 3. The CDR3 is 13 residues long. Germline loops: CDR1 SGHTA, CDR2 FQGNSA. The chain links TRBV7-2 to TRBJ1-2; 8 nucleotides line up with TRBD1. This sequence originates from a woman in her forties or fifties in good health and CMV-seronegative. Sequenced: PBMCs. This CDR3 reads CASSFDRGDGYTF. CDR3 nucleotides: TGTGCCAGCAGCTTCGACAGGGGTGATGGCTACACCTTC.